Below, 27 T cell receptor beta chains from the same sample are listed, as sequenced in a study of blood T cell repertoires in COVID-19 (dated by TCRdb to 2018 to 2021). Libraries were made using the immunoSEQ multiplex PCR assay. The table comes from immuneACCESS by way of TCRdb, which keeps in-frame sequences with V and J called. Part of the clones is missing from these tables; in studies checked, under half for an unresolved V gene and the rest for unknown reasons. The sample table contains under 200,000 clones; only one count was recorded for roughly 80% of them. Around 5.3% of the sample comes from the top ten. The material sequenced was PBMCs or T cells enriched from blood (not recorded which). The receptors derive from a woman in her thirties or forties with acute COVID-19.

This rearrangement joins TRBV9 to TRBJ2-3, with 7 bases matching TRBD1. The CDR3 runs 18 residues. Losses at the gene ends were 0 bases for V and 0 bases for J; bases not matched to a gene: 10. CDR1 is SGDLS, CDR2 YYNGEE, per germline. The CDR3 sequence: CASSVGPPGTESTDTQYF. The DNA for the CDR3 is TGTGCCAGCAGCGTAGGGCCTCCCGGGACAGAGAGCACAGATACGCAGTATTTT. The full variable domain, completed using reference TRBV9 and TRBJ2-3, is DSGVTQTPKHLITATGQRVTLRCSPRSGDLSVYWYQQSLDQGLQFLIQYYNGEERAKGNILERFSAQQFPDLHSELNLSSLELGDSALYFCASSVGPPGTESTDTQYFGPGTRLTVL.

The chain uses TRBV30 and TRBJ2-2; 7 nucleotides agree with TRBD2. This CDR3 comprises 16 residues. The germline V gene encodes CDR1 GTSNPN and CDR2 SVGIG (reference sequence). V lost 3 bases and J lost 2; bases outside the gene matches: 9. The CDR3 coding sequence is TGTGCCTGGAGCCCCGGGGTAGCGGGTAACACCGGGGAGCTGTTTTTT. It translates to CAWSPGVAGNTGELFF.

The rearrangement links TRBV7-2 to TRBJ2-1, with 12 bases aligning to TRBD2. CDR1 and CDR2 from the germline V gene are SGHTA and FQGNSA. The CDR3 sequence is 14 residues long. Trimming took 5 bases from V and 6 from J; bases not matched to a gene: 2. The CDR3 region is CASSGGLAGNEQFF. CDR3 coding DNA: TGTGCCAGCAGCGGGGGACTAGCGGGCAATGAGCAGTTCTTC. Combining the CDR3 with reference TRBV7-2 and TRBJ2-1 gives the whole variable domain GAGVSQSPSNKVTEKGKDVELRCDPISGHTALYWYRQSLGQGLEFLIYFQGNSAPDKSGLPSDRFSAERTGGSVSTLTIQRTQQEDSAVYLCASSGGLAGNEQFFGPGTRLTVL.

The V gene is TRBV3-1 (or the pseudogene TRBV3-2), the J gene TRBJ2-7; 9 nucleotides match TRBD2. J gave up 2 bases and V 1 base, and 6 bases lay outside the gene matches. The germline CDR1 and CDR2 sequences are LGHDT and YNNKEL (reference sequence). CDR3 length equals 16 residues. This CDR3 is CASSQGGLAIPYEQYF. The CDR3 nucleotides are TGTGCCAGCAGCCAAGGGGGACTAGCTATCCCCTACGAGCAGTACTTC.

The V call is TRBV6-5, the J call TRBJ2-1; TRBD1 agrees at 10 bases. V shed 7 bases, J shed 9 bases, and the junction held 3 bases outside the gene matches. This CDR3 has 12 residues. Germline-derived CDR1 and CDR2 are MNHEY and SVGAGI. In DNA form, the CDR3 reads TGTGCCAGCAAACGGGACAGGGGTGAGCAGTTCTTC. It translates to CASKRDRGEQFF.

A few counts support this clone. This rearrangement joins TRBV5-1 to TRBJ2-7, with D possibly being TRBD2 (5 bases). Germline V gene data show CDR1 as SGHRS and CDR2 as YFSETQ. The CDR3 consists of 15 residues. Trimming cost V 0 bases and J 5 bases, with 15 bases left between them. DNA for the CDR3: TGCGCCAGCAGCTTGGTAGGGAGCGCCGGGGACGAGCAGTACTTC. Translated, it gives CASSLVGSAGDEQYF.

V usage is TRBV19 and J usage is TRBJ2-3, with D hard to call. The CDR3 length is 12 residues. V lost 9 bases and J lost 3, with 10 bases in between. Germline values: CDR1 LNHDA, CDR2 SQIVND (reference sequence). In DNA form, the CDR3 reads TGTGCCAGACCCCCGGAGACAGATACGCAGTATTTT. Its protein is CARPPETDTQYF.

The gene calls are TRBV10-3 and TRBJ2-1; D is perhaps TRBD2 (5 bases). The CDR3 covers 13 residues. Germline V lookup: CDR1 ENHRY, CDR2 SYGVKD. Trimming shortened V by 1 base and J by 15 bases, and 16 bases separated the two germline ends. The DNA of the CDR3 is TGTGCCATCAGTGAGTTCCAGCGGACCCTTAGGTTCTTC. Translation gives CAISEFQRTLRFF.

The rearrangement uses TRBV5-8 and TRBJ2-7; D is possibly TRBD1 (5 bases). CDR3 size: 15 residues. The germline CDR1 and CDR2 sequences are SGHTS and YDEGEE. Between the trimmed V and J ends, which lost 0 bases and 3 bases, there was a span of 13 bases. CDR3 coding DNA: TGTGCCAGCAGCTTGGCCCCGACAGTCAACTACGAGCAGTACGTC. Its translation: CASSLAPTVNYEQYV.

The chain couples TRBV5-6 to TRBJ1-3; the match to TRBD1 covers 7 bases. The V segment lost 4 bases and the J segment 8 bases; nucleotides outside the gene matches: 9. The length of the CDR3 is 14 residues. The germline gives CDR1 SGHDT, CDR2 YYEEEE. The CDR3 loop is CASSDRRGAYTIYF. The DNA for the CDR3 is TGTGCCAGCAGCGACCGCAGGGGGGCGTACACCATATATTTT. The full variable domain, in which reference TRBV5-6 and TRBJ1-3 provide the parts outside the CDR3, is DAGVTQSPTHLIKTRGQQVTLRCSPKSGHDTVSWYQQALGQGPQFIFQYYEEEERQRGNFPDRFSGHQFPNYSSELNVNALLLGDSALYLCASSDRRGAYTIYFGEGSWLTVV.

The gene calls are TRBV24-1 and TRBJ2-3; a weak D match, TRBD2 (6 bases). The CDR3 has 14 amino acids. Looked up from germline, CDR1 is KGHDR and CDR2 is SFDVKD. V was trimmed by 4 bases and J by 4 bases, leaving 11 bases between them. The CDR3 bases are TGTGCCACCAGTGAGGGGGGTCGGGCAGATACGCAGTATTTT. This gives the protein CATSEGGRADTQYF.

CDR3 amino acids: CASSFGLAGGSNTGELFF. In DNA form, the CDR3 reads TGCGCCAGCAGTTTCGGACTAGCGGGAGGCTCGAACACCGGGGAGCTGTTTTTT. V is TRBV5-1 and J is TRBJ2-2, with 14 nucleotides matching TRBD2. From germline, CDR1 is SGHRS and CDR2 YFSETQ. This CDR3 has 18 residues. V was clipped by 5 bases and J by 0 bases; unmatched bases: 6.

V is TRBV2 and J is TRBJ1-6; tentatively, D is TRBD1 (5 bases). The length of the CDR3 is 12 residues. The V gene's germline CDR1 is SNHLY and CDR2 FYNNEI. The germline V and J ends were trimmed by 9 bases and 7 bases, with 10 bases remaining between them. As DNA, the CDR3 is TGTGCCAGAGCCAGGGCAAATTCACCCCTCCACTTT. It is translated as CARARANSPLHF.

This chain uses TRBV6-5 with TRBJ2-3; perhaps TRBD1 as D (5 bases). Germline CDR1 reads MNHEY; CDR2 reads SVGAGI. V dropped 4 bases and J dropped 2 bases, with 13 bases sitting between them. This CDR3 contains 15 residues. The CDR3 sequence is CASSSPTAFTDTQYF. Here the CDR3 DNA reads TGTGCCAGCAGTTCACCGACAGCTTTCACAGATACGCAGTATTTT.

This chain uses TRBV3-1 (or the pseudogene TRBV3-2) with TRBJ1-2, with TRBD1 as a possible D gene (5 bases). Trimming cost V 3 bases and J 5 bases, with 10 bases left between them. Per the germline V gene, CDR1 is LGHDT and CDR2 is YNNKEL (reference sequence). There are 13 residues in the CDR3. The CDR3 sequence: CASSQGTPYGYTF. The CDR3 DNA follows: TGTGCCAGCAGCCAGGGGACTCCATATGGCTACACCTTC.

V and J are TRBV5-6 and TRBJ1-3; D is possibly TRBD1 (6 bases). V dropped 4 bases and J dropped 3 bases, with 11 bases sitting between them. Germline V lookup: CDR1 SGHDT, CDR2 YYEEEE. The CDR3 covers 14 residues. As DNA, the CDR3 is TGTGCCAGCAGCCTTCCAGGGGTTGGAAACACCATATATTTT. It specifies CASSLPGVGNTIYF.

This clone was seen only once. This chain uses TRBV10-1 with TRBJ2-7; D gene uncertain. Between the trimmed V and J ends, which lost 0 bases and 5 bases, there was a span of 11 bases. The CDR3 is made up of 14 amino acids. Germline V gene sequence: CDR1 WNHNN, CDR2 SYGVQD (reference sequence). The CDR3: CASSESGRPHEQYF. CDR3 nucleotides: TGCGCCAGCAGTGAGTCGGGCAGGCCCCACGAGCAGTACTTC.

The rearrangement uses TRBV7-2 and TRBJ2-1; TRBD1 matches at 12 bases. The CDR3 extends over 15 amino acids. Trimming removed 5 bases from V and 15 bases from J; junction bases left unmatched: 14. The germline CDR1 and CDR2 sequences are SGHTA and FQGNSA. The CDR3, as DNA: TGTGCCAGCAGCATACCGGGACAGGGGGCCGGGAGGAGGTTCTTC. Its protein product is CASSIPGQGAGRRFF.

The chain joins TRBV2 to TRBJ1-5; tentative D call: TRBD1 (6 bases). The germline CDR1 and CDR2 sequences are SNHLY and FYNNEI. The CDR3 extends over 14 amino acids. Trimming took 6 bases from V and 0 from J, leaving 9 bases between them. The CDR3 DNA reads TGTGCCAGCAGGGACAGCTATAGCAATCAGCCCCAGCATTTT. As protein: CASRDSYSNQPQHF.

This chain uses TRBV18 with TRBJ2-7; the D gene is possibly TRBD2 (5 bases). The CDR3 covers 14 residues. The germline V gene has CDR1 KGHSH and CDR2 LQKENI. V lost 4 bases, J lost 2 bases, and 12 bases lay in between. CDR3 sequence (DNA): TGTGCCAGCTCACTGAACCGGGGAGCCTACGAGCAGTACTTC. Translated: CASSLNRGAYEQYF.

The chain is built from TRBV7-8 and TRBJ2-3, with D possibly being TRBD2 (5 bases). In germline, CDR1 is SGHVS, CDR2 FQNEAQ. CDR3 size: 14 residues. The chain's CDR3 is CAAGKGGPTDTQYF. As DNA, the CDR3 is TGTGCGGCTGGGAAAGGAGGTCCCACAGATACGCAGTATTTT.

The V and J genes are TRBV5-1 and TRBJ2-5; 12 bases map to TRBD2. This CDR3 contains 17 residues. Losses at the gene ends were 1 base for V and 4 bases for J; bases not matched to a gene: 8. Germline CDR1 reads SGHRS; CDR2 reads YFSETQ. CDR3 region: CASSLITSGRIGETQYF. In nucleotides, the CDR3 is TGCGCCAGCAGCTTGATAACTAGCGGGAGGATTGGAGAGACCCAGTACTTC.

The chain carries TRBV30 and TRBJ1-5; TRBD1 might be the D (5 bases). V was trimmed by 2 bases and J by 4 bases, leaving 9 bases between them. CDR3 length: 13 residues. Germline loops: CDR1 GTSNPN, CDR2 SVGIG (reference sequence). The DNA of the CDR3 is TGTGCCTGGAGTAGAGACAGTAATCAGCCCCAGCATTTT. Its translation is CAWSRDSNQPQHF. Filled out from reference TRBV30 and TRBJ1-5, the complete variable domain reads SQTIHQWPATLVQPVGSPLSLECTVEGTSNPNLYWYRQAAGRGLQLLFYSVGIGQISSEVPQNLSASRPQDRQFILSSKKLLLSDSGFYLCAWSRDSNQPQHFGDGTRLSIL.

This chain joins TRBV30 and TRBJ1-1; D is unresolved. Trimming removed 4 bases at V and 7 bases at J, with 10 bases between. The CDR3 has 11 residues. Germline CDR1 reads GTSNPN; CDR2 reads SVGIG (reference sequence). In DNA form, the CDR3 reads TGTGCCTGGATACAGACAAATGAAGCTTTCTTT. Its translation is CAWIQTNEAFF.

The chain uses TRBV7-9 and TRBJ2-1; TRBD1 matches at 7 bases. Germline lookup yields CDR1 SEHNR and CDR2 FQNEAQ (reference sequence). J lost 1 base, V lost 6 bases, and 6 bases had no gene match. This CDR3 spans 15 amino acids. CDR3 coding DNA: TGTGCCAGCAGTAGCCCAGGGGGATCCTACAATGAGCAGTTCTTC. Its translation: CASSSPGGSYNEQFF.

A single count supports this clone. This chain connects TRBV14 to TRBJ2-2, with 10 bases identical to TRBD2. V lost 4 bases, J lost 5 bases, and 7 bases stayed unmatched. Germline V gene data show CDR1 as SGHDN and CDR2 as FVKESK. The CDR3 runs 16 residues. This CDR3 is CASSPLFSGRTGELFF. DNA of the CDR3: TGTGCCAGCAGCCCCTTATTTAGCGGGAGGACCGGGGAGCTGTTTTTT.

This clone was recorded once. This chain connects TRBV9 to TRBJ2-1; tentative D call: TRBD2 (6 bases). CDR3 length: 14 residues. Germline lookup yields CDR1 SGDLS and CDR2 YYNGEE. V lost 3 bases, J lost 6 bases, and 13 bases lay in between. The CDR3 DNA is TGTGCCAGCAGCGCCACGGGGGACCCCAATGAGCAGTTCTTC. Translating gives CASSATGDPNEQFF.